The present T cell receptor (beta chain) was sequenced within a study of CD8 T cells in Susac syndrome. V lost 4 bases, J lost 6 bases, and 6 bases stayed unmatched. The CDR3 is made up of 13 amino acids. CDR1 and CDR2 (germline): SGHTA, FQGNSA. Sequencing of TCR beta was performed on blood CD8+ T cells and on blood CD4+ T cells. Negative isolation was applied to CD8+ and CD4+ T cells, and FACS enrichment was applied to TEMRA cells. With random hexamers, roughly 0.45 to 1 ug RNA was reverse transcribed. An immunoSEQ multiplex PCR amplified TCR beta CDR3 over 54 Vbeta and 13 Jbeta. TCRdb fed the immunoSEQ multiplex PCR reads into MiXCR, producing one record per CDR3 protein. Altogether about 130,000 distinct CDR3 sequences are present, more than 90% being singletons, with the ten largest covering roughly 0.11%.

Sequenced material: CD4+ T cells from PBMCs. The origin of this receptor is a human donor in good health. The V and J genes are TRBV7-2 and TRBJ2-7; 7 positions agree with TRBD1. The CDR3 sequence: CASSSQQGSEQYF. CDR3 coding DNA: TGTGCCAGCAGCTCCCAACAGGGGAGCGAGCAGTACTTC.